The 6 T cell receptor beta chains presented below share a single source sample, sequenced in a study of control samples from healthy donors and cancer patients (dated by TCRdb to 2020 to 2022). The library was built by means of the immunoSEQ multiplex PCR assay. TCRdb obtained this table from immuneACCESS and retained in-frame rearrangements with V and J assigned. These tables miss some clones; where compared with another copy, unresolved V genes account for less than half of the shortfall, and the remainder is unexplained. This sample holds some 130,000 clones; about 93% were observed only once. The top ten clonotypes cover 2% to 3% of the sample. Sequenced: blood. The receptors here all came from a man aged 35 to 55 in good health.

The chain couples TRBV5-1 to TRBJ2-7, with D perhaps TRBD1 (5 bases). Looked up from germline, CDR1 is SGHRS and CDR2 is YFSETQ. The V gene lost 4 bases and the J gene lost 1 base, with 9 bases spanning the gap. The CDR3 runs to 13 residues. CDR3 in amino acids: CASSPQGSYEQYF. CDR3 DNA sequence: TGCGCCAGCAGCCCGCAGGGTTCCTACGAGCAGTACTTC.

CDR3 sequence (DNA): TGTGCCAGCAGTTCCGCTCCCGGTTACGAGCAGTACTTC. Its translation: CASSSAPGYEQYF. The chain recombines TRBV11-2 with TRBJ2-7; no reliable D call. CDR3 length: 13 amino acids. Germline lookup yields CDR1 SGHAT and CDR2 FQNNGV. Trimming removed 6 bases at V and 4 bases at J, with 13 bases between.

The V call is TRBV30, the J call TRBJ1-5, with TRBD1 matching 10 bases. Losses at the gene ends were 3 bases for V and 2 bases for J; bases not matched to a gene: 4. Per the germline V gene, CDR1 is GTSNPN and CDR2 is SVGIG (reference sequence). The CDR3 has 15 residues. The CDR3 nucleotides are TGTGCCTGGAGGACAGGGGGCGCGGGCAATCAGCCCCAGCATTTT. It is translated as CAWRTGGAGNQPQHF.

The chain is built from TRBV18 and TRBJ1-2, with a weak D call TRBD1 (6 bases). In germline, CDR1 is KGHSH, CDR2 LQKENI. The CDR3 has 13 amino acids. V was cut by 3 bases and J by 9 bases, with 14 bases left in between. CDR3 DNA: TGTGCCAGCTCACCGAACAGGGAGGCCCGCTACACCTTC. Encoded protein: CASSPNREARYTF.

This clone was recorded once. V and J are TRBV7-2 and TRBJ1-2, with TRBD1 matching over 7 bases. The CDR3 extends over 14 amino acids. The germline V gene has CDR1 SGHTA and CDR2 FQGNSA. V was clipped by 3 bases and J by 2 bases; unmatched bases: 3. The CDR3: CASSFRGENYGYTF. The CDR3, as DNA: TGTGCCAGCAGCTTCAGGGGGGAAAACTATGGCTACACCTTC. Full variable domain (remainder filled in from reference TRBV7-2 and TRBJ1-2): GAGVSQSPSNKVTEKGKDVELRCDPISGHTALYWYRQSLGQGLEFLIYFQGNSAPDKSGLPSDRFSAERTGGSVSTLTIQRTQQEDSAVYLCASSFRGENYGYTFGSGTRLTVV.

This clone was recorded a few times. The CDR3: CASSMTGVGQPQHF. CDR3 DNA: TGTGCCAGCAGTATGACAGGGGTCGGGCAGCCCCAGCATTTT. The chain couples TRBV11-1 to TRBJ1-5; 8 bases align to TRBD1. The junction had 8 bases not matched to a gene; V was cut back by 6 bases and J by 7 bases. In germline, CDR1 is SGHAT, CDR2 FQDESV (reference sequence). The CDR3 is 14 residues long.